What follows are 28 T cell receptor beta chains derived from one specimen sequenced in a study of blood T cells in healthy people across ages. For the second PCR, which ran for 7 to 11 cycles, a sample-barcoded 5' primer and a J-beta primer mix were used. MiXCR, run by TCRdb on the 5' RACE reads, gives a single entry per CDR3 protein. The sample has around 1,800,000 distinct CDR3 sequences, approximately 39% seen once; the top ten hold roughly 23%. The sample comprised blood. The receptors derive from a human donor in good health.

V and J are TRBV27 and TRBJ2-3, with 8 bases matching TRBD2. This CDR3 comprises 18 residues. V was pared by 8 bases and J by 1 base, with 17 bases of the junction left unmatched. Germline V CDR1 and CDR2: MNHEY, SMNVEV (reference sequence). CDR3 coding DNA: TGTGCCAGCTCCCTTCACCCGGGGGGGCGGGGTGGCACAGATACGCAGTATTTT. The encoded protein is CASSLHPGGRGGTDTQYF.

The chain uses TRBV6-2 or TRBV6-3 and TRBJ2-5; weak D call: TRBD1 (5 bases). This CDR3 region has 14 residues. V dropped 8 bases and J dropped 5 bases, with 18 bases sitting between them. Germline CDR1 MNHEY, CDR2 SVGEGT. The CDR3 DNA reads TGTGCCAGCGGTTTGGTGGGGCGAAGGGAGACCCAGTACTTC. Amino acid sequence: CASGLVGRRETQYF.

This clonotype turned up a few times. The V call is TRBV3-1, the J call TRBJ1-2; D is unresolved. CDR3 length equals 15 residues. Trimming stripped 3 bases from V and 0 bases from J, with 11 bases between. The germline CDR1 and CDR2 sequences are LGHDT and YNNKEL (reference sequence). The CDR3, as DNA: TGTGCCAGCAGCCAGCTACTGTTAGCTAACTATGGCTACACCTTC. It is translated as CASSQLLLANYGYTF.

The chain recombines TRBV28 with TRBJ2-7; TRBD2 matches at 9 bases. The CDR3 length is 15 residues. Germline V gene sequence: CDR1 MDHEN, CDR2 SYDVKM. After removal of 3 bases from V and 5 bases from J, the junction contained 8 bases not matched to a gene. This chain's CDR3 is CASSFFPSGVNEQYF. In DNA form, the CDR3 reads TGTGCCAGCAGTTTCTTCCCTAGCGGGGTAAACGAGCAGTACTTC.

This clonotype was detected a few times. This chain joins TRBV6-6 and TRBJ1-4; 7 bases fit TRBD1. CDR1 and CDR2 (germline): MNHNY, SVGAGI (reference sequence). Trimming removed 7 bases from V and 6 bases from J; junction bases left unmatched: 11. The CDR3 runs to 15 residues. CDR3 DNA: TGTGCCAGCACCCTGAGGGGGACAGATCATGAAAAACTGTTTTTT. Translation gives CASTLRGTDHEKLFF.

V is TRBV7-2 and J is TRBJ2-3; TRBD1 matches at 8 bases. V shed 1 base, J shed 6 bases, and the junction held 6 bases outside the gene matches. Per the germline V gene, CDR1 is SGHTA and CDR2 is FQGNSA. The CDR3 sequence is 15 residues long. The CDR3 protein is CASSLGQGQVDTQYF. Written as DNA, the CDR3 is TGTGCCAGCAGCTTAGGACAGGGGCAAGTGGATACGCAGTATTTT.

This clonotype was recorded a few times. The chain recombines TRBV7-8 with TRBJ1-5; D not certain. The germline V gene has CDR1 SGHVS and CDR2 FQNEAQ. CDR3 length: 15 amino acids. Trimming left V 6 bases short and J 1 base short, with 13 bases between. The CDR3: CASRSDIVSNQPQHF. In nucleotides, the CDR3 is TGTGCCAGCAGATCGGATATAGTGAGCAATCAGCCCCAGCATTTT.

The rearrangement uses TRBV7-6 and TRBJ1-1; possibly TRBD1 for D (6 bases). Trimming stripped 6 bases from V and 11 bases from J, with 43 bases between. The CDR3 length is 21 residues. Germline V lookup: CDR1 SGHVS, CDR2 FNYEAQ. CDR3 region: CASRPLAGGPYEQYGQGIAFF. CDR3 bases: TGTGCCAGCAGGCCCCTAGCGGGGGGGCCTTACGAGCAGTACGGGCAGGGAATTGCTTTCTTT. Combining the CDR3 with reference TRBV7-6 and TRBJ1-1 gives the whole variable domain GAGVSQSPRYKVTKRGQDVALRCDPISGHVSLYWYRQALGQGPEFLTYFNYEAQQDKSGLPNDRFSAERPEGSISTLTIQRTEQRDSAMYRCASRPLAGGPYEQYGQGIAFFGQGTRLTVV.

This clonotype was observed at least ten times. This chain joins TRBV14 and TRBJ1-6, with D maybe TRBD1 (6 bases). This CDR3 comprises 14 residues. Trimming pared 4 bases from V and 7 bases from J, leaving 11 bases between. Germline CDR1 is SGHDN and CDR2 is FVKESK. This CDR3 reads CASSPGQPNSPLHF. DNA of the CDR3: TGTGCCAGCAGCCCCGGACAGCCCAATTCACCCCTCCACTTT.

This chain joins TRBV29-1 and TRBJ1-1, with D unresolved. Germline CDR1 SQVTM, CDR2 ANQGSEA. The length of the CDR3 is 12 residues. With 4 bases removed from V and 1 base from J, the gap between germline ends came to 7 bases. CDR3 sequence reads: CSVGFPNTEAFF. CDR3 sequence (DNA): TGCAGCGTTGGGTTCCCGAACACTGAAGCTTTCTTT.

The chain carries TRBV5-1 and TRBJ2-1, with 14 bases matching TRBD2. The CDR3 consists of 16 residues. V lost 4 bases, J lost 5 bases, and 5 bases stayed unmatched. Looked up from germline, CDR1 is SGHRS and CDR2 is YFSETQ. Here the CDR3 reads CASSRLAGGDHNEQFF. In nucleotides, the CDR3 is TGCGCCAGCAGCCGACTAGCGGGGGGGGATCACAATGAGCAGTTCTTC. The entire variable domain, with the rest obtained from reference TRBV5-1 and TRBJ2-1, is as follows: KAGVTQTPRYLIKTRGQQVTLSCSPISGHRSVSWYQQTPGQGLQFLFEYFSETQRNKGNFPGRFSGRQFSNSRSEMNVSTLELGDSALYLCASSRLAGGDHNEQFFGPGTRLTVL.

In this sample, this clonotype turned up a few times. V gene TRBV6-2 or TRBV6-3 combines with J gene TRBJ2-1; possible D gene TRBD2, 5 bases. CDR3 length: 15 amino acids. Trimming shortened V by 0 bases and J by 0 bases, and 6 bases separated the two germline ends. CDR1 and CDR2 from the germline V gene are MNHEY and SVGEGT. CDR3 sequence reads: CASSYSTSSYNEQFF. DNA for the CDR3: TGTGCCAGCAGTTACTCAACTAGCTCCTACAATGAGCAGTTCTTC.

V is TRBV6-1 and J is TRBJ2-4, with TRBD1 as a possible D gene (5 bases). The CDR3 runs to 16 residues. Trimming cost V 2 bases and J 0 bases, with 11 bases left between them. Looked up from germline, CDR1 is MNHNS and CDR2 is SASEGT. CDR3 in DNA: TGTGCCAGCAGTGAACGGACACTACTAGCCAAAAACATTCAGTACTTC. Translating gives CASSERTLLAKNIQYF.

The chain uses TRBV28 and TRBJ2-4; 10 positions match TRBD2. V lost 1 base and J lost 8; bases outside the gene matches: 2. Per germline, CDR1 MDHEN and CDR2 SYDVKM. There are 14 residues in the CDR3. The CDR3 reads CASSLLGTSDIQYF. CDR3 sequence (DNA): TGTGCCAGCAGTTTATTGGGGACTAGCGACATTCAGTACTTC.

As for this clonotype: The germline gene is not matched at one end of the junction; a read error may be the cause. The V gene is TRBV5-1, the J gene TRBJ2-3, with 9 bases lining up with TRBD2. The CDR3 extends over 17 amino acids. Germline assignment: CDR1 SGHRS and CDR2 YFSETQ. CDR3 in DNA: TGCACCAGCAGCCTCCTAATAGCGGGGGAAAGCACAGATACGCAGTATTTT. Translating it yields CTSSLLIAGESTDTQYF.

The rearrangement uses TRBV5-5 and TRBJ2-5; 8 nucleotides align to TRBD1. The J call may not be correct, given that the DNA end is closer to TRBJ2-7. Germline assignment: CDR1 SGHKS and CDR2 YYEKEE (reference sequence). CDR3 size: 16 residues. Here the CDR3 reads CASSLTSGTGFREQYF. The CDR3 bases are TGTGCCAGCAGCTTAACCTCCGGGACAGGTTTTCGCGAGCAGTACTTC.

This clonotype was observed a handful of times. This sequence joins TRBV20-1 and TRBJ1-5, with D perhaps matching TRBD1 (5 bases). Germline V gene sequence: CDR1 DFQATT, CDR2 SNEGSKA (reference sequence). V was clipped by 4 bases and J by 3 bases, with 10 bases between them. The CDR3 is made up of 13 amino acids. The CDR3 bases are TGCAGTGCTATAACAGGAATCAATCAGCCCCAGCATTTT. Translated: CSAITGINQPQHF.

CDR3 in DNA: TGTGCCAGCAGTTTTACAGGGACTAGCAATCAGCCCCAGCATTTT. Translating gives CASSFTGTSNQPQHF. This chain joins TRBV12-3 or TRBV12-4 and TRBJ1-5, with D perhaps TRBD1 (6 bases). The CDR3 runs to 15 residues. The V and J ends lost 3 bases and 0 bases respectively, with 9 bases between them.

The chain joins TRBV9 to TRBJ2-7, with D hard to call. Between the trimmed V and J ends, which lost 3 bases and 2 bases, there was a span of 9 bases. CDR3 size: 13 residues. Germline CDR1 and CDR2: SGDLS and YYNGEE. CDR3 region: CASSAGPTYEQYF. The CDR3 bases are TGTGCCAGCAGCGCGGGTCCGACCTACGAGCAGTACTTC.

This sequence joins TRBV7-6 and TRBJ2-7; 11 nucleotides agree with TRBD2. Germline CDR1 and CDR2: SGHVS and FNYEAQ. The ends lost 3 bases at V and 0 bases at J; junction bases unmatched: 7. The CDR3 loop spans 17 amino acids. Here the CDR3 DNA reads TGTGCCAGCAGCTTTGGGACTAGCGGTATCTACTCCTACGAGCAGTACTTC. This encodes CASSFGTSGIYSYEQYF.

V gene TRBV6-5 combines with J gene TRBJ2-5; D possibly corresponds to TRBD2 (6 bases). Trimming stripped 0 bases from V and 1 base from J, with 15 bases between. Germline-derived CDR1 and CDR2 are MNHEY and SVGAGI. The CDR3 has 17 residues. Written as DNA, the CDR3 is TGTGCCAGCAGTTACTCGAGCTCGGCGGGGTCCCAAGAGACCCAGTACTTC. Its protein product is CASSYSSSAGSQETQYF.

V is TRBV4-3 and J is TRBJ1-1; D unclear. The CDR3 extends over 19 amino acids. The V end was cut by 1 base, the J end by 4 bases, with 25 bases between. In germline, CDR1 is LGHNA, CDR2 YSLEER. CDR3 sequence (DNA): TGCGCCAGCAGCCAAGTAATGTCGGAGGGAGGCACCCTGATCACTGAAGCTTTCTTT. Translation: CASSQVMSEGGTLITEAFF.

This clonotype was seen more than once but under ten times. V usage is TRBV9 and J usage is TRBJ1-1; D gene uncertain. CDR1 SGDLS and CDR2 YYNGEE come from the germline V gene. The CDR3 contains 13 residues. V shed 1 base and J shed 1 base, with 5 bases lying between them. The chain's CDR3 is CASSVQTNTEAFF. CDR3 sequence (DNA): TGTGCCAGCAGCGTACAGACGAACACTGAAGCTTTCTTT.

This clonotype was detected a few times. The chain links TRBV20-1 to TRBJ1-1; possibly TRBD1 for D (5 bases). The germline gives CDR1 DFQATT, CDR2 SNEGSKA (reference sequence). V lost 5 bases to trimming and J lost 3 bases, with 10 bases between them. This CDR3 has 12 amino acids. CDR3 DNA: TGCAGTGCTCTACTGGGGGACACTGAAGCTTTCTTT. This sequence encodes CSALLGDTEAFF.

The chain combines TRBV5-1 with TRBJ1-1, with D possibly matching TRBD1 (6 bases). The CDR3 sequence is 18 residues long. Germline CDR1 and CDR2: SGHRS and YFSETQ. The V end lost 0 bases, the J end lost 0 bases, and 18 bases lay between the germline ends. CDR3 loop: CASSLEQGLSKLNTEAFF. The CDR3 DNA is TGCGCCAGCAGCTTGGAACAGGGACTCTCAAAGTTGAACACTGAAGCTTTCTTT.

The chain recombines TRBV7-9 with TRBJ2-1; D not certain. Trimming cost V 5 bases and J 2 bases, with 10 bases left between them. This CDR3 region has 14 residues. Looked up from germline, CDR1 is SEHNR and CDR2 is FQNEAQ (reference sequence). The CDR3 spells CASSRLDPYNEQFF. CDR3 in DNA: TGTGCCAGCAGCCGTTTAGACCCCTACAATGAGCAGTTCTTC.

The rearrangement joins TRBV7-9 to TRBJ1-2; D gene uncertain. V lost 5 bases to trimming and J lost 4 bases, with 8 bases between them. The germline CDR1 and CDR2 sequences are SEHNR and FQNEAQ (reference sequence). The CDR3 runs 12 residues. The CDR3 loop reads CASSTSIYGYTF. The DNA for the CDR3 is TGTGCCAGCAGCACGTCGATCTATGGCTACACCTTC.

This clonotype was counted a few times. The chain carries TRBV7-3 and TRBJ2-5, with D possibly TRBD2 on 5 matching bases. The CDR3 extends over 13 amino acids. The germline CDR1 and CDR2 sequences are SGHTA and FQGTGA. Trimming removed 5 bases at V and 4 bases at J, with 11 bases between. The CDR3 here is CASSLTRTETQYF. The CDR3 nucleotides read TGTGCCAGCAGCCTCACTAGAACAGAGACCCAGTACTTC.